This T cell receptor (beta chain) was recorded in a study of cytomegalovirus exposure and HLA in healthy donors. Background on the study: Prior work identified around 120 million unique TCR beta sequences in some 200 million T cells. Findings of the study overall: Most TCR sequences showed up rarely, but some public TCRs showed up in many donors. Common viral pathogens seemed to be connected with several of the most significant clusters, according to a later analysis.

This cohort consisted of healthy bone marrow donors. PCR amplification relied on 60 Vbeta primers (plus 13 Jbeta primers). The table came from immunoSEQ multiplex PCR; TCRdb's copy has only in-frame clones and leaves some out. Found here are approximately 170,000 clones, 65% to 85% of them singletons; the top ten hold 0.95% to 1.5%. The germline V gene encodes CDR1 MNHNY and CDR2 SVGAGI (reference sequence). The CDR3 spans 13 residues. V dropped 7 bases and J dropped 10 bases, with 17 bases sitting between them. Concerning this clone: Its target is unknown.

V usage is TRBV6-6 and J usage is TRBJ2-1; D might be TRBD2 (6 bases). Sequencing was carried out using PBMCs. The sequence derives from a boy younger than 10 in good health and CMV-seronegative. CDR3 bases: TGTGCCAGCACCACCCCCCCTACTAGCGAGCAGTTCTTC. Translation gives CASTTPPTSEQFF.